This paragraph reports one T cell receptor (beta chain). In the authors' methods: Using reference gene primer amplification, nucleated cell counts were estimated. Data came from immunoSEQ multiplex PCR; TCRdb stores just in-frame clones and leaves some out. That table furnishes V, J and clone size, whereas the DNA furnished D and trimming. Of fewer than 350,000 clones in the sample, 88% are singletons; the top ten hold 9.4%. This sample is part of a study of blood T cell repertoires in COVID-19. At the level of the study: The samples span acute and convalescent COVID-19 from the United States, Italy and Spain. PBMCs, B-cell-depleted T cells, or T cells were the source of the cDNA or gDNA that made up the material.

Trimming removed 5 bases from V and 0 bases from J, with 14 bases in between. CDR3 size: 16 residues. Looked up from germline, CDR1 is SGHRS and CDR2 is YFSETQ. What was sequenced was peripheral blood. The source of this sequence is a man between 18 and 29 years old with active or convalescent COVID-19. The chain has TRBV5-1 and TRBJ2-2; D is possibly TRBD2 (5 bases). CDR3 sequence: CASSTKGDANTGELFF. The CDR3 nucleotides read TGCGCCAGCAGTACAAAGGGAGACGCGAACACCGGGGAGCTGTTTTTT.